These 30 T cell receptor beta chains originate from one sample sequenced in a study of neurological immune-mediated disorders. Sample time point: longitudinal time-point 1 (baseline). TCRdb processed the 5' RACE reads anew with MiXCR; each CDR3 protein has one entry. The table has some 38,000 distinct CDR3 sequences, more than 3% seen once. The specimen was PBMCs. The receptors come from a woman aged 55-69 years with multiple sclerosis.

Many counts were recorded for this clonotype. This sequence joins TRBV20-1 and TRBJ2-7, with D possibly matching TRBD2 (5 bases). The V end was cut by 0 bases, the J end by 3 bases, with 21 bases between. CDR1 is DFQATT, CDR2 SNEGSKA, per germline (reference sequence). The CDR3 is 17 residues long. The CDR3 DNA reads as TGCAGTGCTAGAGACTTTGCCGGGTCCGGGGAATACTACGAGCAGTACTTC. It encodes CSARDFAGSGEYYEQYF.

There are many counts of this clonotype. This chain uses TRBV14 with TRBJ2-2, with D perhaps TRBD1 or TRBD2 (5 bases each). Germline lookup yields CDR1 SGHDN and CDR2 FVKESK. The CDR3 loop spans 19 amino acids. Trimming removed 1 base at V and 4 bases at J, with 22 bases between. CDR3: CASSQAGWGGRRVTGELFF. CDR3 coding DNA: TGTGCCAGCAGCCAAGCGGGTTGGGGCGGTCGGCGGGTCACCGGGGAGCTGTTTTTT.

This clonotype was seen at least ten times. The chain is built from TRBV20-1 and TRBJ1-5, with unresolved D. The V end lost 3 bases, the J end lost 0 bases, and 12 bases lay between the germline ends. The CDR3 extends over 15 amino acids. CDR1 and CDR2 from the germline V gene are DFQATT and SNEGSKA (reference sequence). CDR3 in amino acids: CSASRASRSNQPQHF. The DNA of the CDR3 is TGCAGTGCTAGCCGGGCTTCACGTAGCAATCAGCCCCAGCATTTT.

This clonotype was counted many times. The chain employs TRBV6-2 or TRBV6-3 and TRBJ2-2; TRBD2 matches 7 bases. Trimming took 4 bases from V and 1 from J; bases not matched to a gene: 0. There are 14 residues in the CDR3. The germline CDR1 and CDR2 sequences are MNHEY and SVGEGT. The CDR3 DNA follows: TGTGCCAGCAGTTCTAGCGGGAACACCGGGGAGCTGTTTTTT. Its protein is CASSSSGNTGELFF.

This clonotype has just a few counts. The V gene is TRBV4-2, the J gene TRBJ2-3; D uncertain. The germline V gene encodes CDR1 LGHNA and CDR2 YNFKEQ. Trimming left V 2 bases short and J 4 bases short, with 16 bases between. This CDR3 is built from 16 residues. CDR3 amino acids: CASSQTTGPRPDTQYF. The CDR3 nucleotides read TGTGCCAGCAGCCAAACCACCGGGCCCCGGCCAGATACGCAGTATTTT.

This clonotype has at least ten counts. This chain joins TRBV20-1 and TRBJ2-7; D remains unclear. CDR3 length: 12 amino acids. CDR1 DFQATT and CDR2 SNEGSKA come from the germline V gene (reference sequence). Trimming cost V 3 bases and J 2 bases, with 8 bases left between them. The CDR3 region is CSASYTTYEQYF. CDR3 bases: TGCAGTGCTAGTTACACCACCTACGAGCAGTACTTC.

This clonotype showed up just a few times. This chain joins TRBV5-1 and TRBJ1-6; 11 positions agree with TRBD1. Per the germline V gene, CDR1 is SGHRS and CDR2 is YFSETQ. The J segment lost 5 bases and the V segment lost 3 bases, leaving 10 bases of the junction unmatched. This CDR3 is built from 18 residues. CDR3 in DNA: TGCGCCAGCAGCTCACCGGGACAGGGGGGAGTGGATAATTCACCCCTCCACTTT. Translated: CASSSPGQGGVDNSPLHF.

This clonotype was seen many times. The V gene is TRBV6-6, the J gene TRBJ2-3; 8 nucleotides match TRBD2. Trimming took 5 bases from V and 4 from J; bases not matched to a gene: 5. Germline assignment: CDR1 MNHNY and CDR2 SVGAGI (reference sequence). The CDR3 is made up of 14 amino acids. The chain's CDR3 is CASSDTGGSDTQYF. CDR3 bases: TGTGCCAGCAGTGACACGGGGGGGTCAGATACGCAGTATTTT.

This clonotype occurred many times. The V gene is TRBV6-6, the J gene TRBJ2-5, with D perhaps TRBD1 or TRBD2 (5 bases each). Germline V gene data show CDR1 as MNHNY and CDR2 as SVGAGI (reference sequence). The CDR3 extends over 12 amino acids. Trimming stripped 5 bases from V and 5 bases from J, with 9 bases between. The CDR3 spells CASSPGAETQYF. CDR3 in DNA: TGTGCCAGCAGTCCCGGGGCGGAGACCCAGTACTTC.

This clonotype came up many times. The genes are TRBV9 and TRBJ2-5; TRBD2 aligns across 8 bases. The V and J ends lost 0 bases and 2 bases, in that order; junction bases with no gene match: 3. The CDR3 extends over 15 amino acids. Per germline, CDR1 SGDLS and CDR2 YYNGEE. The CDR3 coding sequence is TGTGCCAGCAGCGTAGCGGGGGGGGCGCAAGAGACCCAGTACTTC. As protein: CASSVAGGAQETQYF.

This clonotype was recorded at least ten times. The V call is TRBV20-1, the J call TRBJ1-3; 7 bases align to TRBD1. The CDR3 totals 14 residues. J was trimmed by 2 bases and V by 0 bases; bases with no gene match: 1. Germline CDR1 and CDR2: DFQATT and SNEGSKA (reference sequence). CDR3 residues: CSARETGTGNTIYF. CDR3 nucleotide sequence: TGCAGTGCTAGAGAGACAGGGACTGGAAACACCATATATTTT.

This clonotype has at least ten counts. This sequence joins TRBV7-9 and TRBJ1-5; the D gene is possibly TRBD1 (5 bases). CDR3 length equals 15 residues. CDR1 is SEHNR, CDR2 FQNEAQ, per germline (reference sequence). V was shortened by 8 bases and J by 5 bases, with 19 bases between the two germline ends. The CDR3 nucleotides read TGTGCCAGCGGACTTGGAGGGGTGGCAGATCAGCCCCAGCATTTT. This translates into CASGLGGVADQPQHF.

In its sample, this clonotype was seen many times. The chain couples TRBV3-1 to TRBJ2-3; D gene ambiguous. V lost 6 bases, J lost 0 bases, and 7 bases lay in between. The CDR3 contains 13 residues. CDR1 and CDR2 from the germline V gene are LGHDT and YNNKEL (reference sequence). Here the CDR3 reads CASRSGSTDTQYF. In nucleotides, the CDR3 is TGTGCCAGCAGGTCCGGCAGCACAGATACGCAGTATTTT.

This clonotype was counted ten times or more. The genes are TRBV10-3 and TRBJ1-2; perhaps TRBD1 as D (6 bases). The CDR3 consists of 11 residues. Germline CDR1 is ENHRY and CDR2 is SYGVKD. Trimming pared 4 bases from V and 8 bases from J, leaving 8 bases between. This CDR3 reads CAISGGGGYTF. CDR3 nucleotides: TGTGCCATCAGTGGAGGGGGGGGCTACACCTTC.

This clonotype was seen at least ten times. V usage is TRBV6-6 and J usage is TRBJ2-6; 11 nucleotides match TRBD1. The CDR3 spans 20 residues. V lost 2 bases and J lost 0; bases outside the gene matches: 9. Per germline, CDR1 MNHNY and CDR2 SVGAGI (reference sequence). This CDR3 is CASSYPPDRGPRSGANVLTF. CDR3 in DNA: TGTGCCAGCAGTTACCCCCCGGACAGGGGGCCTCGCTCTGGGGCCAACGTCCTGACTTTC.

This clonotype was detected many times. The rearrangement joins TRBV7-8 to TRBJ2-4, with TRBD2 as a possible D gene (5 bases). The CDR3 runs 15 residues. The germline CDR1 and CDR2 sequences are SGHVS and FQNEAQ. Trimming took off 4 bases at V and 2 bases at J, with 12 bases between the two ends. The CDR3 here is CASSYSEGSKNIQYF. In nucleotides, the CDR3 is TGTGCCAGCAGCTACAGCGAGGGCTCCAAAAACATTCAGTACTTC. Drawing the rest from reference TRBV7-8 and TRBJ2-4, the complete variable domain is GAGVSQSPRYKVAKRGQDVALRCDPISGHVSLFWYQQALGQGPEFLTYFQNEAQLDKSGLPSDRFFAERPEGSVSTLKIQRTQQEDSAVYLCASSYSEGSKNIQYFGAGTRLSVL.

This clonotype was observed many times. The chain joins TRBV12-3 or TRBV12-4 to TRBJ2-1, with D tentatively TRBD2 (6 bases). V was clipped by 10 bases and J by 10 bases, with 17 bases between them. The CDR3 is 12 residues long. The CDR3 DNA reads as TGTGCCACCGCTTCGAGGGAGGAAGAGCAGTTCTTC. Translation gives CATASREEEQFF.

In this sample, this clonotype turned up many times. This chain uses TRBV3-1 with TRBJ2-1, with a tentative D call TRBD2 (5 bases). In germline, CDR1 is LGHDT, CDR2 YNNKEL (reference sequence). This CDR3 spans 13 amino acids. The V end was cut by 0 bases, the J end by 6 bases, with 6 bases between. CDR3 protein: CASSQERVNEQFF. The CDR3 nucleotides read TGTGCCAGCAGCCAAGAGAGGGTCAATGAGCAGTTCTTC.

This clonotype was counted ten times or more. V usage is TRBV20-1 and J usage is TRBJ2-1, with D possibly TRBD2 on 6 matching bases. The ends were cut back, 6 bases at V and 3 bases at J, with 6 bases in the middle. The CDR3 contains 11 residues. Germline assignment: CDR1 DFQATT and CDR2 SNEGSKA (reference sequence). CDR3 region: CSAGLYNEQFF. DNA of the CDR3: TGCAGTGCGGGACTCTACAATGAGCAGTTCTTC.

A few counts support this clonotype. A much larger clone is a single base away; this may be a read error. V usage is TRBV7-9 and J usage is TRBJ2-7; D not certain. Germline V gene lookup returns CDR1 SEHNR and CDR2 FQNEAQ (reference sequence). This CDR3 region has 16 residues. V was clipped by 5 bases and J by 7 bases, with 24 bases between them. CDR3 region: CASSQEVAKRREEQYF. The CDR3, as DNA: TGTGCCAGCAGCCAAGAGGTGGCCAAGAGAAGGGAAGAGCAGTACTTC.

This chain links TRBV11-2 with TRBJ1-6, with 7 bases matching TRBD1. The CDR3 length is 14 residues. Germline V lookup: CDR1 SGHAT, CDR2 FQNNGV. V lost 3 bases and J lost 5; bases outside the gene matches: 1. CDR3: CASSFTGDNSPLHF. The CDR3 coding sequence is TGTGCCAGCAGCTTCACAGGGGATAATTCACCCCTCCACTTT.

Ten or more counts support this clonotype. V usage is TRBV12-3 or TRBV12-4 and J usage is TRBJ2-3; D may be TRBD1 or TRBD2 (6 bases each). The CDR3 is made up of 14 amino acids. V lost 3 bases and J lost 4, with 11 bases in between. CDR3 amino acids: CASSLRGQSDTQYF. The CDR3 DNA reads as TGTGCCAGCAGTTTGCGGGGACAATCAGATACGCAGTATTTT.

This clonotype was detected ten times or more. CDR3 coding DNA: TGTGCCAGCAGCTTACGTGGGACAGTACAAAGCACAGATACGCAGTATTTT. It yields the protein CASSLRGTVQSTDTQYF. The gene calls are TRBV7-2 and TRBJ2-3; 7 bases fit TRBD1. This CDR3 has 17 residues. Germline trimming cut 2 bases from V and 0 bases from J; bases unmatched to any gene: 8. Germline V gene sequence: CDR1 SGHTA, CDR2 FQGNSA.

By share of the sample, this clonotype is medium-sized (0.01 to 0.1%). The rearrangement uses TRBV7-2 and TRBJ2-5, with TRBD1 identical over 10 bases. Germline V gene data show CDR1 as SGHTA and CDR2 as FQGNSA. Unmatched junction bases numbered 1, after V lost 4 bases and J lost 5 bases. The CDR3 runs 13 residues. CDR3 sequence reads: CASSSGQGETQYF. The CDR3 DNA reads TGTGCCAGCAGCTCGGGACAGGGGGAGACCCAGTACTTC.

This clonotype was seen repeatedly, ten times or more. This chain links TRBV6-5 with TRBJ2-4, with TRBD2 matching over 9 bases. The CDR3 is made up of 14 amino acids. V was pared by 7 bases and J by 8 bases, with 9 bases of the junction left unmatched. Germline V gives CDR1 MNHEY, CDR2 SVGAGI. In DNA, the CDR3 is TGTGCCAGCAACCAGCGGGGGGCAGCGGACATTCAGTACTTC. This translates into CASNQRGAADIQYF.

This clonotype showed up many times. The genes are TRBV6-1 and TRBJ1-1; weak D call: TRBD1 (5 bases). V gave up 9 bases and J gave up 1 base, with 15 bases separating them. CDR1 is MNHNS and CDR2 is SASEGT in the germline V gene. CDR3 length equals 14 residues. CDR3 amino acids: CASLAGTANTEAFF. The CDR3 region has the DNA TGTGCCAGTCTAGCCGGGACGGCGAACACTGAAGCTTTCTTT.

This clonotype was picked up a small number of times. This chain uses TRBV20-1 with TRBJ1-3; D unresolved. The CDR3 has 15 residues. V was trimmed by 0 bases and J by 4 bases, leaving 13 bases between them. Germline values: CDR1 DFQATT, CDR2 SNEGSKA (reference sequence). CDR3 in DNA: TGCAGTGCTAGAGATTTCCCCCGCGAGGGAAACACCATATATTTT. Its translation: CSARDFPREGNTIYF.

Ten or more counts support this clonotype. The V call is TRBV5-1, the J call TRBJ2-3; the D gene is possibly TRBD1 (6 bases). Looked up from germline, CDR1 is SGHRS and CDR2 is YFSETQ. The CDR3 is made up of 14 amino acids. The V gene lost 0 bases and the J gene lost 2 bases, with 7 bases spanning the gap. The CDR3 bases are TGCGCCAGCAGCTTGGAGGGACACACAGATACGCAGTATTTT. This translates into CASSLEGHTDTQYF. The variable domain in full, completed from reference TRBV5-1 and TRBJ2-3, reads KAGVTQTPRYLIKTRGQQVTLSCSPISGHRSVSWYQQTPGQGLQFLFEYFSETQRNKGNFPGRFSGRQFSNSRSEMNVSTLELGDSALYLCASSLEGHTDTQYFGPGTRLTVL.

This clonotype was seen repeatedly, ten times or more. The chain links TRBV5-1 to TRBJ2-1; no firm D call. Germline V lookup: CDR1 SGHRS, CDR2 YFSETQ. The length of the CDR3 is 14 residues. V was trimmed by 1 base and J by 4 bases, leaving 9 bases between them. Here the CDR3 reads CASSLIGAYNEQFF. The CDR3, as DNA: TGCGCCAGCAGCTTGATAGGAGCATACAATGAGCAGTTCTTC.

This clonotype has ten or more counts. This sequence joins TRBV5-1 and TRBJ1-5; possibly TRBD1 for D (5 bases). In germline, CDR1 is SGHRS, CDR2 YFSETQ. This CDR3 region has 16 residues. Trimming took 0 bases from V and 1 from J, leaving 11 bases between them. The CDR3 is CASSLDRSGSNQPQHF. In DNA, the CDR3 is TGCGCCAGCAGCTTGGACAGGAGTGGGAGCAATCAGCCCCAGCATTTT. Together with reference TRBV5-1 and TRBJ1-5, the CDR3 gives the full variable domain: KAGVTQTPRYLIKTRGQQVTLSCSPISGHRSVSWYQQTPGQGLQFLFEYFSETQRNKGNFPGRFSGRQFSNSRSEMNVSTLELGDSALYLCASSLDRSGSNQPQHFGDGTRLSIL.